This T cell receptor (beta chain) was identified during a study of blood T cell repertoires in COVID-19. About the study: The United States, Italy and Spain supplied acute and convalescent COVID-19 samples. Sample material is recorded as cDNA or gDNA derived from T cells, B-cell-depleted T cells, or PBMCs.

In the original processing: How many nucleated cells were present was estimated from reference gene primer amplification. Data came from immunoSEQ multiplex PCR; TCRdb stores just in-frame clones and leaves some out. That table supplies the V and J calls and clone size; D and trimming were determined from the DNA. This repertoire shows around 210,000 clones, about 90% found once; its top ten account for 0.75% to 0.95%. The length of the CDR3 is 14 residues. CDR1 is SGHTA, CDR2 FQGNSA, per germline. V dropped 4 bases and J dropped 11; count of bases not matched to a gene: 10. J is TRBJ2-4 and V is TRBV7-2, with TRBD2 matching 8 bases. This clonotype was sampled from an older woman with acute or convalescent COVID-19. Sequences were obtained from peripheral blood. The CDR3 DNA reads TGTGCCAGCAGCTCGGGAGGGGGGATCGCCTTTCAGTACTTC. This codes for CASSSGGGIAFQYF.